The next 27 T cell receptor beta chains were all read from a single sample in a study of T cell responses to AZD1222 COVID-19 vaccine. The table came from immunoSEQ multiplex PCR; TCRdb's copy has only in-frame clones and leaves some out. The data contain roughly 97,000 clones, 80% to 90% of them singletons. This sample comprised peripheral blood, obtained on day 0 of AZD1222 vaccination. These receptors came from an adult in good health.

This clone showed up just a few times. The CDR3 is CASSFGAGAFWQFF. CDR3 nucleotides: TGTGCCAGCAGTTTCGGGGCGGGGGCCTTTTGGCAGTTCTTC. The chain links TRBV28 to TRBJ2-1, with D possibly matching TRBD2 (7 bases). Germline V gives CDR1 MDHEN, CDR2 SYDVKM. The germline V and J ends were trimmed by 3 bases and 12 bases, with 18 bases remaining between them. This CDR3 region has 14 residues.

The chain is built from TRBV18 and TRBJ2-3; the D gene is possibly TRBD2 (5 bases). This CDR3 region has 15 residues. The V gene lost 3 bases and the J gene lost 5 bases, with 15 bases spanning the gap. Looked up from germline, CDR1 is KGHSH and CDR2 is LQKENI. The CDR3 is CASSPSHVGGDTQYF. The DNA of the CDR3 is TGTGCCAGCTCACCGTCGCACGTTGGAGGAGATACGCAGTATTTT.

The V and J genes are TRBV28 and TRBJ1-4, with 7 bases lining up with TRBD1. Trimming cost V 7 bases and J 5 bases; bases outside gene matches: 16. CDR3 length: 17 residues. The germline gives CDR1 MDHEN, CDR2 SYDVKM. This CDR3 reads CASTLRIRGRGNEKLFF. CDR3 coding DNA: TGTGCCAGCACTTTGCGGATTCGGGGCAGGGGGAATGAAAAACTGTTTTTT.

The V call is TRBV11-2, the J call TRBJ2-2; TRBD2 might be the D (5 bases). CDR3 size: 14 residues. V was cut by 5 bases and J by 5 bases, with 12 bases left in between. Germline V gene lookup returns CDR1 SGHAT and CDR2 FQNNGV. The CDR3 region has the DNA TGTGCCAGCAGCAAAATTTCGGGGACCGGGGAGCTGTTTTTT. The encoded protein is CASSKISGTGELFF.

As DNA, the CDR3 is TGTGCCAGCAGCCAAGAAGGGCAGGGGTCCCCCTACAATGAGCAGTTCTTC. Translating gives CASSQEGQGSPYNEQFF. The chain joins TRBV4-2 to TRBJ2-1, with D perhaps matching TRBD1 (6 bases). This CDR3 has 17 residues. Per germline, CDR1 LGHNA and CDR2 YNFKEQ. V lost 0 bases and J lost 2, with 14 bases in between.

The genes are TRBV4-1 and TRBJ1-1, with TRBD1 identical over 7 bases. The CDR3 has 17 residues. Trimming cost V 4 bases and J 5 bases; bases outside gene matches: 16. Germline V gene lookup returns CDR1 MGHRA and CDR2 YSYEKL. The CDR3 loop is CASSREPGEGAGTEAFF. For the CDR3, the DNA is TGCGCCAGCAGCCGCGAACCCGGAGAGGGGGCAGGGACTGAAGCTTTCTTT.

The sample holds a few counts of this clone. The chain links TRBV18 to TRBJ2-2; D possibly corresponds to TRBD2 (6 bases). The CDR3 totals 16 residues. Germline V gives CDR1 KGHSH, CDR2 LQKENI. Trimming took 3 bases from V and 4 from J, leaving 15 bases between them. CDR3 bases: TGTGCCAGCTCACCGAAGGAGGGAGTGGTCACCGGGGAGCTGTTTTTT. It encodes CASSPKEGVVTGELFF. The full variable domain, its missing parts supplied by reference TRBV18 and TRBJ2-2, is NAGVMQNPRHLVRRRGQEARLRCSPMKGHSHVYWYRQLPEEGLKFMVYLQKENIIDESGMPKERFSAEFPKEGPSILRIQQVVRGDSAAYFCASSPKEGVVTGELFFGEGSRLTVL.

The CDR3 DNA reads TGTGCCACCAGTGATTTGAGGGGGAAAAGCTACGAGCAGTACTTC. Translated, it gives CATSDLRGKSYEQYF. This chain connects TRBV24-1 to TRBJ2-7, with D perhaps matching TRBD1 (6 bases). Germline lookup yields CDR1 KGHDR and CDR2 SFDVKD. Deletions cut 0 bases from V and 3 bases from J, with 11 bases between. The CDR3 extends over 15 amino acids.

Here the CDR3 reads CSVEEGTYGYTF. CDR3 bases: TGCAGCGTTGAGGAGGGGACCTATGGCTACACCTTC. The genes are TRBV29-1 and TRBJ1-2; D perhaps matches TRBD1 (5 bases). The CDR3 spans 12 residues. The V and J ends lost 3 bases and 4 bases respectively, with 9 bases between them. CDR1 is SQVTM, CDR2 ANQGSEA, per germline.

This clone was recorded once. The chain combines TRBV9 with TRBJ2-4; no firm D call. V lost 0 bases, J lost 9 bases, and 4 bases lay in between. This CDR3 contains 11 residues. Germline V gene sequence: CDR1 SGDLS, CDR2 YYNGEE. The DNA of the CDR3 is TGTGCCAGCAGCGTAGAAATCATTCAGTACTTC. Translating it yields CASSVEIIQYF.

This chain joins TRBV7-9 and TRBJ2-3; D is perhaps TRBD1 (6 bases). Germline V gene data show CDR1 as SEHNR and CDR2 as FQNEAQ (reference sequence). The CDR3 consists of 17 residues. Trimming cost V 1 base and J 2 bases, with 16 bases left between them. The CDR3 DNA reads TGTGCCAGCAGCTTAGACAGGGTAATTGGTCCCACAGATACGCAGTATTTT. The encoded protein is CASSLDRVIGPTDTQYF.

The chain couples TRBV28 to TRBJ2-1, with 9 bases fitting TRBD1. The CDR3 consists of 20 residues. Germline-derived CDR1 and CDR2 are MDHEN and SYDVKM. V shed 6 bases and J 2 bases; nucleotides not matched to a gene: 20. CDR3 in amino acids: CASSSRVGQGGEVAYNEQFF. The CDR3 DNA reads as TGTGCCAGCAGCTCTCGAGTGGGACAGGGAGGGGAGGTGGCCTACAATGAGCAGTTCTTC.

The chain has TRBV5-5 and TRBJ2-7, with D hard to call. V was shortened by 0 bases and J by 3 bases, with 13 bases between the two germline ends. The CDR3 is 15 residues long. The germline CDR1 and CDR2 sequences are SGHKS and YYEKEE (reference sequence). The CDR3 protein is CASSLGLSGGYEQYF. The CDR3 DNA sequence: TGTGCCAGCAGCTTGGGGCTCTCAGGTGGCTACGAGCAGTACTTC. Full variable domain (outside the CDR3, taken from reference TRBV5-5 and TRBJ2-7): DAGVTQSPTHLIKTRGQQVTLRCSPISGHKSVSWYQQVLGQGPQFIFQYYEKEERGRGNFPDRFSARQFPNYSSELNVNALLLGDSALYLCASSLGLSGGYEQYFGPGTRLTVT.

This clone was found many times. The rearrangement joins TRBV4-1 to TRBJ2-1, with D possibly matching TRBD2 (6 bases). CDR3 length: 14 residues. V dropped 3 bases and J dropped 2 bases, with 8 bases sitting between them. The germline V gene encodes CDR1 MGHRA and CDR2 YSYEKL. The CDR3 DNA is TGCGCCAGCAGCCAGACTAGTACCTACAATGAGCAGTTCTTC. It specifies CASSQTSTYNEQFF.

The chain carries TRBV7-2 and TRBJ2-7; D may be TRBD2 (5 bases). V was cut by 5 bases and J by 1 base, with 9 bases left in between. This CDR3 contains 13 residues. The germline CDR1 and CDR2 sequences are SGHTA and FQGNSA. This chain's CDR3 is CASSPGVSYEQYF. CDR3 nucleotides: TGTGCCAGCAGCCCCGGGGTTTCCTACGAGCAGTACTTC.

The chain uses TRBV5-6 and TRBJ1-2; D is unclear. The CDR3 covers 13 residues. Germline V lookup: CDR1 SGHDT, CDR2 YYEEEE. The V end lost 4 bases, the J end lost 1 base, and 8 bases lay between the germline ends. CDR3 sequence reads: CASSLLVNYGYTF. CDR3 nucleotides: TGTGCCAGCAGCCTCCTCGTTAACTATGGCTACACCTTC.

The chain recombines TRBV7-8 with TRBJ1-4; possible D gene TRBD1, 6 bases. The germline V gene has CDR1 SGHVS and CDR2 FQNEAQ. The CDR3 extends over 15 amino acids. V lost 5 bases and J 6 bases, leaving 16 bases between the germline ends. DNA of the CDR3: TGTGCCAGCAGCCCGCAACAGGGTTTTGATGAAAAACTGTTTTTT. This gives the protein CASSPQQGFDEKLFF. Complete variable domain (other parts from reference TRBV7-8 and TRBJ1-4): GAGVSQSPRYKVAKRGQDVALRCDPISGHVSLFWYQQALGQGPEFLTYFQNEAQLDKSGLPSDRFFAERPEGSVSTLKIQRTQQEDSAVYLCASSPQQGFDEKLFFGSGTQLSVL.

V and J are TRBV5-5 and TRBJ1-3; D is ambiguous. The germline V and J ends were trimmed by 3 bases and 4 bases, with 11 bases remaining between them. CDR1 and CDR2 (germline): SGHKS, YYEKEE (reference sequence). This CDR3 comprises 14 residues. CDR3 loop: CASSSSAGGNTIYF. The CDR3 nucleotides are TGTGCCAGCAGCTCCTCCGCGGGGGGAAACACCATATATTTT. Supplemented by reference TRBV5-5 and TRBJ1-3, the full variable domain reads DAGVTQSPTHLIKTRGQQVTLRCSPISGHKSVSWYQQVLGQGPQFIFQYYEKEERGRGNFPDRFSARQFPNYSSELNVNALLLGDSALYLCASSSSAGGNTIYFGEGSWLTVV.

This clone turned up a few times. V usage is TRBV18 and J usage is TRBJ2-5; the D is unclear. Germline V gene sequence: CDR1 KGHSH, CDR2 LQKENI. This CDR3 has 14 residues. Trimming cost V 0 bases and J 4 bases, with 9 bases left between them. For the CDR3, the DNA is TGTGCCAGCTCACCACCTCCTGGTGGAGAGACCCAGTACTTC. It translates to CASSPPPGGETQYF.

CDR3 residues: CASSYKQGKNTEAFF. CDR3 nucleotides: TGTGCCAGCAGTTATAAACAGGGTAAAAACACTGAAGCTTTCTTT. The V gene is TRBV6-6, the J gene TRBJ1-1; perhaps TRBD1 as D (6 bases). The CDR3 length is 15 residues. Germline CDR1 reads MNHNY; CDR2 reads SVGAGI (reference sequence). Between the trimmed V and J ends, which lost 3 bases and 2 bases, there was a span of 13 bases.

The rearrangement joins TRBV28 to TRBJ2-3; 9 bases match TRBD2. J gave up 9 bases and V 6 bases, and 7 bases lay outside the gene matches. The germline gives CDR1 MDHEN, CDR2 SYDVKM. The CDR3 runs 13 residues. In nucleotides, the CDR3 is TGTGCCAGCAGCCGGGTAGCGGGAGTAACGCAGTATTTT. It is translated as CASSRVAGVTQYF.

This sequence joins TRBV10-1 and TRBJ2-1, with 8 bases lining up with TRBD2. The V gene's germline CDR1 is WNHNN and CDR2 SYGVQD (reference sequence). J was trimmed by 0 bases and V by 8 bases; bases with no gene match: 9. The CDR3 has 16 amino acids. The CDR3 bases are TGCGCCAGCTCCGGGAGGGCCCCAAGCTCCTACAATGAGCAGTTCTTC. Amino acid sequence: CASSGRAPSSYNEQFF.

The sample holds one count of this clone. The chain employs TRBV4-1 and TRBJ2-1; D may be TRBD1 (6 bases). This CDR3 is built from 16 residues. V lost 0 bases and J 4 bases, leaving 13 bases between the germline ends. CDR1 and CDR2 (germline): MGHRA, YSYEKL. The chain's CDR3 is CASSQDSGHLYNEQFF. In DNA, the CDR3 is TGCGCCAGCAGCCAAGATTCGGGACACCTTTACAATGAGCAGTTCTTC.

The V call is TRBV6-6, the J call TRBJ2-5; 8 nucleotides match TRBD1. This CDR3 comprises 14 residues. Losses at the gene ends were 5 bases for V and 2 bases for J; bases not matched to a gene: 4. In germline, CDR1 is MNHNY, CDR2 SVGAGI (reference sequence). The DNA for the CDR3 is TGTGCCAGCAGTAACCACAGGGGGCAAGAGACCCAGTACTTC. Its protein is CASSNHRGQETQYF.

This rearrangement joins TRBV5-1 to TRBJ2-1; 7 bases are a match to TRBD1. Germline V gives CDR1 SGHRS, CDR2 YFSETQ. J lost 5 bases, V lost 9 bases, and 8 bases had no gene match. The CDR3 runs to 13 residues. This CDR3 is CATQLTGNNEQFF. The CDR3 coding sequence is TGCGCCACCCAACTGACAGGGAACAATGAGCAGTTCTTC.

The CDR3 nucleotides read TGTGCCAGCAGCTTAGTTCGAGGGGGGGTCGGAGCTTTCTTT. Protein: CASSLVRGGVGAFF. The chain couples TRBV7-6 to TRBJ1-1; D possibly corresponds to TRBD1 (6 bases). Germline CDR1 and CDR2: SGHVS and FNYEAQ. The V and J ends lost 1 base and 10 bases respectively, with 16 bases between them. CDR3 size: 14 residues. Full variable domain (missing parts from reference TRBV7-6 and TRBJ1-1): GAGVSQSPRYKVTKRGQDVALRCDPISGHVSLYWYRQALGQGPEFLTYFNYEAQQDKSGLPNDRFSAERPEGSISTLTIQRTEQRDSAMYRCASSLVRGGVGAFFGQGTRLTVV.

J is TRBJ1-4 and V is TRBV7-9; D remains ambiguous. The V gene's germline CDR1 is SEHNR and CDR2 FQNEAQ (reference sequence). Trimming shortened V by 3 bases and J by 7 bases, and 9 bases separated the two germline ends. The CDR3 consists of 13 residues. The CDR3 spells CASSFGNGEKLFF. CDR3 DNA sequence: TGTGCCAGCAGCTTCGGAAACGGTGAAAAACTGTTTTTT.